This T cell receptor beta chain was recorded in a study of identical twins. This clonotype was seen ten or more times. TCRdb re-derived calls from the 5' RACE reads in MiXCR, one entry per CDR3 protein. This table has about 570,000 distinct CDR3 sequences, 7.5% to 10% appearing once. CDR3 length equals 15 residues. The V gene's germline CDR1 is LGHDT and CDR2 YNNKEL (reference sequence). Trimming shortened V by 0 bases and J by 5 bases, and 11 bases separated the two germline ends. These data were also reused for a study on yellow fever vaccine responses in identical twins.

The chain joins TRBV3-1 to TRBJ2-1; tentatively, D is TRBD2 (5 bases). This receptor was obtained from a woman between 18 and 30 years old in good health. Sequencing was carried out using PBMCs. CDR3 residues: CASSQEDRGNNEQFF. The CDR3 bases are TGTGCCAGCAGCCAAGAGGATCGGGGAAACAATGAGCAGTTCTTC.